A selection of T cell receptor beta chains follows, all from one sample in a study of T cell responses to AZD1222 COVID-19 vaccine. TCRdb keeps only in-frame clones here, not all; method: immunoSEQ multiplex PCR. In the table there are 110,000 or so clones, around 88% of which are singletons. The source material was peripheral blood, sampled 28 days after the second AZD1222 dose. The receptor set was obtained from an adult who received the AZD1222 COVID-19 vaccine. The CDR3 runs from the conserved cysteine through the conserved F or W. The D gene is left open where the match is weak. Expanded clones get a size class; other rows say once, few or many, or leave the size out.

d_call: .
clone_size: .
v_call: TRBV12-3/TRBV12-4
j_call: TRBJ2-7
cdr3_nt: TGTGCCAGCAGTTTAGGGGGAAACGAGCAGTACTTC
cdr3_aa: CASSLGGNEQYF

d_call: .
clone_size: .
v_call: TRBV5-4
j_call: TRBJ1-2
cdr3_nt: TGTGCCAGCAGCTTGGCCGGCAGCCCTTTCTATGGCTACACCTTC
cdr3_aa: CASSLAGSPFYGYTF

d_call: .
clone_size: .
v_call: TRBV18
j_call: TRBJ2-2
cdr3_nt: TGTGCCAGCTCACGGGTTGACACCGGGGAGCTGTTTTTT
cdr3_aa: CASSRVDTGELFF

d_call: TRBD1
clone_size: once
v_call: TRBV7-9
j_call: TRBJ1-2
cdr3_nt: TGTGCCAGCAGCTTAGACAGGGGTTACGATGGCTACACCTTC
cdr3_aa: CASSLDRGYDGYTF

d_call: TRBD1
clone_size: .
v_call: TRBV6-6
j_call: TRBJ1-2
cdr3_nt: TGTGCCAGCAGGCCGGGACAGGGGGGATTAGACTATGGCTACACCTTC
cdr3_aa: CASRPGQGGLDYGYTF

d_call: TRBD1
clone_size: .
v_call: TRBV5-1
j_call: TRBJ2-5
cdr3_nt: TGCGCCAGCAGCTCTCCGGGACAGGGTTCAGAGACCCAGTACTTC
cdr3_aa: CASSSPGQGSETQYF

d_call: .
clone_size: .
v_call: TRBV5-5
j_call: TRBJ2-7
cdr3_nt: TGTGCCAGCAGCTTTCAGGGTAGCTCCTACGAGCAGTACTTC
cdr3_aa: CASSFQGSSYEQYF

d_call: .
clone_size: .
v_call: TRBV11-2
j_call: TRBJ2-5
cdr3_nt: TGTGCCAGCAGCTCCACAGGCGGGGGCCTTACAACGAAGGAGACCCAGTACTTC
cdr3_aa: CASSSTGGGLTTKETQYF

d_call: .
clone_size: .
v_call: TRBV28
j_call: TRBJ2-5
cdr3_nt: TGTGCCAGCAGTTTTGAGGGCCAAGAGACCCAGTACTTC
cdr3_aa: CASSFEGQETQYF

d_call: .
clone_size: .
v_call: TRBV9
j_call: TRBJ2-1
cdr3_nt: TGTGCCAGCAGCGTAGTGTCCAGCCGCAATGAGCAGTTCTTC
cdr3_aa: CASSVVSSRNEQFF

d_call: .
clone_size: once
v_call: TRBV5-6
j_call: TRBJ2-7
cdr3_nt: TGTGCCAGCAGCTTTAGGTGGACCTCCTACGAGCAGTACTTC
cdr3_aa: CASSFRWTSYEQYF

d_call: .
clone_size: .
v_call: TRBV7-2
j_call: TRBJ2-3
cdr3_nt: TGTGCCAGCAGCGGCGACAGTACCACAGATACGCAGTATTTT
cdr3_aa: CASSGDSTTDTQYF

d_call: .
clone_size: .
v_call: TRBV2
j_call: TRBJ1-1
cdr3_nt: TGTGCCAGCAGTGGGCAGGGTAACACTGAAGCTTTCTTT
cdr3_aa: CASSGQGNTEAFF

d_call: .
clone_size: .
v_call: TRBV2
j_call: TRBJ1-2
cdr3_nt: TGTGCCAGCAGTGCAGGGTCGGCCTATGGCTACACCTTC
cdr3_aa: CASSAGSAYGYTF

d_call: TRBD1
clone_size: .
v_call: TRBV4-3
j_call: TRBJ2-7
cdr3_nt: TGCGCCAGCAGCCAAAGGACAGGTATCTACGAGCAGTACTTC
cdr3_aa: CASSQRTGIYEQYF

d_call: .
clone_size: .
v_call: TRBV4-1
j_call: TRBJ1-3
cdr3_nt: TGCGCCAGCAGCCGTGACGGAATCTCTGGAAACACCATATATTTT
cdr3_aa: CASSRDGISGNTIYF

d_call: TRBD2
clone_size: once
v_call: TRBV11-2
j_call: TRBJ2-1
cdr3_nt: TGTGCCAGCAGCTTAGGGCTAGCGGGGACCAATGAGCAGTTCTTC
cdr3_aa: CASSLGLAGTNEQFF

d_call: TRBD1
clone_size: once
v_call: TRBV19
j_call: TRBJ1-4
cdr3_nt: TGTGCCAGTAGCCGGACAGGGTTTAATGAAAAACTGTTTTTT
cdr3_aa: CASSRTGFNEKLFF

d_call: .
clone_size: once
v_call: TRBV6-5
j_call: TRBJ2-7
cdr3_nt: TGTGCCAGCGCCGAGGGGCCCTCCTACGAGCAGTACTTC
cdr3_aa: CASAEGPSYEQYF

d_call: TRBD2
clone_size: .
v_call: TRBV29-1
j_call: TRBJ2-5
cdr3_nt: TGCAGCGTTAAGATAGCGGGGGAGACCCAGTACTTC
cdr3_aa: CSVKIAGETQYF

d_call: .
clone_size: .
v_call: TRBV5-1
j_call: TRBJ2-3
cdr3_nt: TGCGCCAGCAGCCCAGAAGGACAGACCACAGATACGCAGTATTTT
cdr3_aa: CASSPEGQTTDTQYF

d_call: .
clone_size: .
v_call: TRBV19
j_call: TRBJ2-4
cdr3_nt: TGTGCCAGTAGTTACACAGGGGGGGACATTCAGTACTTC
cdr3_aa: CASSYTGGDIQYF

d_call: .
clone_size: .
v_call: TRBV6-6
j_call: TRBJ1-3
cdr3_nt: TGTGCCAGCAAGCGAGAGACAAACACCATATATTTT
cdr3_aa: CASKRETNTIYF

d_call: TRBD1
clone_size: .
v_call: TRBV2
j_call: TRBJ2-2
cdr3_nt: TGTGCCAGCAGTGCCGGGACAGGCTGGAACACCGGGGAGCTGTTTTTT
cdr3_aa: CASSAGTGWNTGELFF

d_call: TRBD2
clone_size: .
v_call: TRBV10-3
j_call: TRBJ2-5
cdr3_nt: TGTGCCATCAGTGACGGGACTAGCGGGGCCCAGTACTTC
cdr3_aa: CAISDGTSGAQYF

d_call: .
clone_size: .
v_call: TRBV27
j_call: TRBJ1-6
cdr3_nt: TGTGCCAGCAGTTGGGGCTTCGGGGATTCACCCCTCCACTTT
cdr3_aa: CASSWGFGDSPLHF

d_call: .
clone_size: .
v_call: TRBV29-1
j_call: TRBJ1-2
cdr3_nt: TGCAGCGTTAGAAGACAGGAGGAACCGGCTAACTATGGCTACACCTTC
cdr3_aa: CSVRRQEEPANYGYTF

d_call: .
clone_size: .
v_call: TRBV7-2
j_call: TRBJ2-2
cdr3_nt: TGTGCCAGCAGCTCCCCCGCGCGTAGATTAAACACCGGGGAGCTGTTTTTT
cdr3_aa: CASSSPARRLNTGELFF

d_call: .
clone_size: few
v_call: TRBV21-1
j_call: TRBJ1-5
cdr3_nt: TGTGCCAGCAGCAAATTCACCAGGGGTTCTGTCAATCAGCCCCAGCATTTT
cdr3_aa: CASSKFTRGSVNQPQHF

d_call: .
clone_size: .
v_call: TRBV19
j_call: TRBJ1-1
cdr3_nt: TGTGCCAGTAGTGAGGGGCGGCACACTGAAGCTTTCTTT
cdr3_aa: CASSEGRHTEAFF

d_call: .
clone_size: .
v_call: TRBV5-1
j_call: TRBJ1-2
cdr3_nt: TGCGCCAGCAGCTTGGCGGTAGCGGACTATGGCTACACCTTC
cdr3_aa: CASSLAVADYGYTF

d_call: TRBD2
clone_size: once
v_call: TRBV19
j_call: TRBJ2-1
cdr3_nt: TGTGCCAGTAGTACACGGACTAGCGGGGGGCCGTACAATGAGCAGTTCTTC
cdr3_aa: CASSTRTSGGPYNEQFF

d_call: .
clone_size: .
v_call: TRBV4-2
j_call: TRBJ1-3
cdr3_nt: TGTGCCAGCAGCCAAGAGAGGGAGCGCGGAAACACCATATATTTT
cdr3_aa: CASSQERERGNTIYF

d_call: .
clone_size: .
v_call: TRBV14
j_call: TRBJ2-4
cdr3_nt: TGTGCCAGCAGCCAAGCCCGCCTTGGTGTCGGCATTCAGTACTTC
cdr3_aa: CASSQARLGVGIQYF

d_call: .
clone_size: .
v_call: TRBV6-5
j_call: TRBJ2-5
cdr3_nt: TGTGCCAGCAGTCCGGACAATCAAGAGACCCAGTACTTC
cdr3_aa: CASSPDNQETQYF

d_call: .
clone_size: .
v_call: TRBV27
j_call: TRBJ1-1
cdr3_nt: TGTGCCAGCAGTTTTCTGGGCACTGAAGCTTTCTTT
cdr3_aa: CASSFLGTEAFF

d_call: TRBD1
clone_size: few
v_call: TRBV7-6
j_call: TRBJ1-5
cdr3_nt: TGCGCCACAGGGGATAGCAATCAGCCCCAGCATTTT
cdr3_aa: CATGDSNQPQHF

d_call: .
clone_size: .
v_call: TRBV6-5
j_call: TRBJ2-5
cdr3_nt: TGTGCCAGCAGTTTTACCGACAGGGAGGCCGAGACCCAGTACTTC
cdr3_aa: CASSFTDREAETQYF

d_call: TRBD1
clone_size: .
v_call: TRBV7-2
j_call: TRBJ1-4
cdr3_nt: TGTGCCAGCAGCCCAGACAGGGGCGAAAAACTGTTTTTT
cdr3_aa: CASSPDRGEKLFF

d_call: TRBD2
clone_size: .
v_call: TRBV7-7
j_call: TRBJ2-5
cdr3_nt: TGTGCTAGCAGCCGAGCTAGCGGACAAGAGACCCAGTACTTC
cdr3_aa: CASSRASGQETQYF

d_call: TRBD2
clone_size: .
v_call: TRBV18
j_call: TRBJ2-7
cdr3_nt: TGTGCCAGCTCACCACGTCAACTAGCGGGTTCGGGGGAGCAGTACTTC
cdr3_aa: CASSPRQLAGSGEQYF

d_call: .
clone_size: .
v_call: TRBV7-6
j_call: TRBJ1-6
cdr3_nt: TGTGCCAGCAGCCGTGGGGGGACCTATAATTCACCCCTCCACTTT
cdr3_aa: CASSRGGTYNSPLHF

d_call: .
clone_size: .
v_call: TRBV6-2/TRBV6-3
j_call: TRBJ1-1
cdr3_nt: TGTGCCAGCAGTACGGGGCGGGAGATCACTGAAGCTTTCTTT
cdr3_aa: CASSTGREITEAFF

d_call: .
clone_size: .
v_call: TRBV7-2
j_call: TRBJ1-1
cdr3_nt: TGTGCCAGCAGCCGCTCGAAGTCATTTGGGTCCGGAATGAACACTGAAGCTTTCTTT
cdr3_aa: CASSRSKSFGSGMNTEAFF

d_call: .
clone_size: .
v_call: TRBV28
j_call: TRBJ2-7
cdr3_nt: TGTGCCAGCAGTTTGTTAGGGTACGAGCAGTACTTC
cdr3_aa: CASSLLGYEQYF

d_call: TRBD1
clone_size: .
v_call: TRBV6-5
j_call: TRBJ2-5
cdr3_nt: TGTGCCACCTTAATGGGGACAGGGGACCAAGAGACCCAGTACTTC
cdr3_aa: CATLMGTGDQETQYF

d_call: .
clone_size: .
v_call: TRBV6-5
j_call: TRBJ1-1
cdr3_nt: TGTGCCAGCAGTTACTCTCGGGGTTCTGAAGCTTTCTTT
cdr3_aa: CASSYSRGSEAFF

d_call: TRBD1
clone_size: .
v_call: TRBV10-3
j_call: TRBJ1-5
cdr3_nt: TGTGCCATCAGCCAGGGGGGGCCTAATCAGCCCCAGCATTTT
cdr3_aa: CAISQGGPNQPQHF

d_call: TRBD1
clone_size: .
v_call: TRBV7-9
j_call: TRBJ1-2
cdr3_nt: TGTGCCATCCCTTCGACAGGGATCTATGGCTACACCTTC
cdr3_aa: CAIPSTGIYGYTF

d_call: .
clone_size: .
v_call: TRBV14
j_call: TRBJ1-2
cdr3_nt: TGTGCCAGCAGCCACCTCTGGCAGGGAGGAAAGTATGGCTACACCTTC
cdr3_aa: CASSHLWQGGKYGYTF

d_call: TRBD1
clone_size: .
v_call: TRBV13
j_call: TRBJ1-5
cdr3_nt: TGTGCCAGCAGCTTACGTCGAGTGGCAGGGGGGGTGAGCGGCAATCAGCCCCAGCATTTT
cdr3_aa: CASSLRRVAGGVSGNQPQHF

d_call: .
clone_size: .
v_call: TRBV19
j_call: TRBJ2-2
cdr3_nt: TGTGCCAGTACCGCGAAACAGGGAATCGGGGAGCTGTTTTTT
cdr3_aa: CASTAKQGIGELFF

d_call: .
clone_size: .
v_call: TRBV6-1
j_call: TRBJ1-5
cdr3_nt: TGTGCCAGCAGTGAGGCAGGGAAGAATCAGCCCCAGCATTTT
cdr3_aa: CASSEAGKNQPQHF

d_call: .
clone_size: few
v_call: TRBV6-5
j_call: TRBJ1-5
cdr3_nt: TGTGCCAGCATCCATACAGGGAACTATCAGCCCCAGCATTTT
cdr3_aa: CASIHTGNYQPQHF

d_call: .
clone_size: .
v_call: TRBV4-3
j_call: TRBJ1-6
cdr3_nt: TGCGCCAGCAGCCAAGATCGAACAGGGAATTCACCCCTCCACTTT
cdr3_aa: CASSQDRTGNSPLHF

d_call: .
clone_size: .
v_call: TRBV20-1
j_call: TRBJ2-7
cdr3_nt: TGCAGTGCTAGTTGGGACAAAAGCTCCTACGAGCAGTACTTC
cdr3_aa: CSASWDKSSYEQYF

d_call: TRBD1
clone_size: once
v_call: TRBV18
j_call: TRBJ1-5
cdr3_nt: TGTGCCAGCTCACCTTCAGGGGGTTTCAATCAGCCCCAGCATTTT
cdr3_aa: CASSPSGGFNQPQHF

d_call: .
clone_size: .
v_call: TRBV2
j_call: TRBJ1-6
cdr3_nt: TGTGCCACATGGGAGGAGAGCTCCTATAATTCACCCCTCCACTTT
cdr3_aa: CATWEESSYNSPLHF

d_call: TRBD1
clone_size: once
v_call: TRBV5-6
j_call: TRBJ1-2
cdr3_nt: TGTGCCAGCAGCACCGGGACAGAGGATGGCTACACCTTC
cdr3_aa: CASSTGTEDGYTF